Listed below are T cell receptor beta chains from one sample, sequenced in a study of T cells after yellow fever vaccination. One entry per CDR3 protein, called by TCRdb with MiXCR from the 5' RACE reads. The data contain tens of thousands of distinct CDR3 sequences, 6.5% to 8.5% of them singletons. Here the sequenced sample was PBMCs, either bulk or a sorted T-cell subset (CD4+, CD8+, memory, or dextramer-sorted; not recorded which), taken on the day of the first yellow fever vaccination. The receptors derive from a man younger than 35 who received the YFV17D yellow fever vaccine. CDR3s include the opening cysteine and the closing phenylalanine or tryptophan. Each record gives: J gene, V gene, D gene, clone size, CDR3 protein, CDR3 DNA. A D gene is named only where the DNA matches it firmly. A row's size may be missing; if present it is once, few, many or a size class.

J gene: TRBJ2-1; V gene: TRBV10-3; D gene: TRBD2; clone size: many; CDR3 protein: CAIRVGGLAQHNEQFF; CDR3 DNA: TGTGCCATCAGGGTTGGGGGACTAGCCCAGCACAATGAGCAGTTCTTC
J gene: TRBJ1-3; V gene: TRBV11-2; D gene: TRBD1; clone size: many; CDR3 protein: CASVVSWDRTSSGNTIYF; CDR3 DNA: TGTGCCAGCGTTGTGAGCTGGGACAGGACTTCCTCTGGAAACACCATATATTTT
J gene: TRBJ1-5; V gene: TRBV24-1; D gene: TRBD1; clone size: NA; CDR3 protein: CATSGRRDREDQPQHF; CDR3 DNA: TGTGCCACCAGTGGCCGCCGGGACAGGGAGGATCAGCCCCAGCATTTT
J gene: TRBJ1-5; V gene: TRBV12-3/TRBV12-4; D gene: NA; clone size: many; CDR3 protein: CASSLGGQPQHF; CDR3 DNA: TGTGCCAGCAGTTTAGGGGGTCAGCCCCAGCATTTT
J gene: TRBJ1-5; V gene: TRBV2; D gene: NA; clone size: many; CDR3 protein: CASSRVTQPQHF; CDR3 DNA: TGTGCCAGCTCCAGGGTAACCCAGCCCCAGCATTTT
J gene: TRBJ2-3; V gene: TRBV4-3; D gene: NA; clone size: many; CDR3 protein: CASSQDGLSWGTDTQYF; CDR3 DNA: TGCGCCAGCAGCCAAGACGGGCTTAGTTGGGGCACAGATACGCAGTATTTT
J gene: TRBJ1-1; V gene: TRBV19; D gene: NA; clone size: many; CDR3 protein: CASSLGTRGEAFF; CDR3 DNA: TGTGCCAGTAGTCTGGGCACCCGAGGGGAAGCTTTCTTT
J gene: TRBJ1-5; V gene: TRBV25-1; D gene: NA; clone size: many; CDR3 protein: CASSEMDSETGQPQHF; CDR3 DNA: TGTGCCAGCAGTGAAATGGACAGCGAGACGGGTCAGCCCCAGCATTTT
J gene: TRBJ2-1; V gene: TRBV20-1; D gene: NA; clone size: many; CDR3 protein: CSANSGAEQFF; CDR3 DNA: TGCAGTGCCAACTCGGGTGCTGAGCAGTTCTTC
J gene: TRBJ2-1; V gene: TRBV20-1; D gene: NA; clone size: many; CDR3 protein: CSARRLQGLNEQFF; CDR3 DNA: TGCAGTGCTAGACGACTGCAGGGTTTGAATGAGCAGTTCTTC
J gene: TRBJ1-1; V gene: TRBV5-1; D gene: TRBD1; clone size: many; CDR3 protein: CASSWTGIEAFF; CDR3 DNA: TGCGCCAGCAGCTGGACAGGGATTGAAGCTTTCTTT
J gene: TRBJ2-5; V gene: TRBV2; D gene: NA; clone size: many; CDR3 protein: CAVRTVAETQYF; CDR3 DNA: TGTGCCGTAAGGACAGTCGCAGAGACCCAGTACTTC
J gene: TRBJ1-5; V gene: TRBV7-9; D gene: NA; clone size: few; CDR3 protein: CASSFSDTNQPQHF; CDR3 DNA: TGTGCCAGCAGCTTTAGTGACACCAATCAGCCCCAGCATTTT
J gene: TRBJ2-1; V gene: TRBV5-1; D gene: NA; clone size: many; CDR3 protein: CASSSISTGTYNEQFF; CDR3 DNA: TGCGCCAGCAGCTCAATATCTACAGGGACCTACAATGAGCAGTTCTTC
J gene: TRBJ2-5; V gene: TRBV29-1; D gene: NA; clone size: many; CDR3 protein: CSVWIQETQYF; CDR3 DNA: TGCAGCGTTTGGATCCAAGAGACCCAGTACTTC
J gene: TRBJ1-5; V gene: TRBV7-2; D gene: NA; clone size: many; CDR3 protein: CASSLNRDQPQHF; CDR3 DNA: TGTGCCAGCAGCTTAAACAGGGACCAGCCCCAGCATTTT
J gene: TRBJ1-5; V gene: TRBV4-3; D gene: NA; clone size: many; CDR3 protein: CASSPVTTDQPQHF; CDR3 DNA: TGCGCCAGCAGCCCGGTGACAACCGATCAGCCCCAGCATTTT
J gene: TRBJ1-6; V gene: TRBV14; D gene: NA; clone size: many; CDR3 protein: CASSDSVGYSPLHF; CDR3 DNA: TGTGCCAGCAGCGACAGTGTTGGGTATTCACCCCTCCACTTT
J gene: TRBJ2-1; V gene: TRBV12-3/TRBV12-4; D gene: TRBD2; clone size: many; CDR3 protein: CARTSGGANEQFF; CDR3 DNA: TGTGCCAGAACTAGCGGGGGGGCTAATGAGCAGTTCTTC
J gene: TRBJ2-7; V gene: TRBV10-3; D gene: NA; clone size: medium-sized; CDR3 protein: CAISDTKGRIEQYF; CDR3 DNA: TGTGCCATCAGTGACACTAAGGGACGGATCGAGCAGTACTTC
J gene: TRBJ2-3; V gene: TRBV12-3/TRBV12-4; D gene: NA; clone size: many; CDR3 protein: CASRRRGLTDTQYF; CDR3 DNA: TGTGCCAGCCGCCGCCGGGGCCTCACAGATACGCAGTATTTT
J gene: TRBJ1-5; V gene: TRBV24-1; D gene: NA; clone size: many; CDR3 protein: CATSDLGLTQHF; CDR3 DNA: TGTGCCACCAGTGATCTTGGTTTGACCCAGCATTTT
J gene: TRBJ2-2; V gene: TRBV6-4; D gene: TRBD1; clone size: many; CDR3 protein: CASRDRDTGELFF; CDR3 DNA: TGTGCCAGCCGGGACAGGGACACCGGGGAGCTGTTTTTT
J gene: TRBJ2-3; V gene: TRBV7-9; D gene: NA; clone size: many; CDR3 protein: CASSLPEGGDTQYF; CDR3 DNA: TGTGCCAGCAGCTTGCCGGAGGGGGGGGATACGCAGTATTTT
J gene: TRBJ2-4; V gene: TRBV20-1; D gene: NA; clone size: many; CDR3 protein: CSARDPAGAKNIQYF; CDR3 DNA: TGCAGTGCTAGAGACCCAGCGGGAGCCAAAAACATTCAGTACTTC
J gene: TRBJ2-2; V gene: TRBV5-1; D gene: NA; clone size: many; CDR3 protein: CASKVGHTGELFF; CDR3 DNA: TGCGCCAGCAAGGTGGGCCACACCGGGGAGCTGTTTTTT
J gene: TRBJ1-2; V gene: TRBV12-3/TRBV12-4; D gene: NA; clone size: few; CDR3 protein: CASSLRRGYGYTF; CDR3 DNA: TGTGCCAGCAGTTTGCGGAGGGGCTATGGCTACACCTTC
J gene: TRBJ1-5; V gene: TRBV19; D gene: NA; clone size: NA; CDR3 protein: CASSIDRKQPQHF; CDR3 DNA: TGTGCCAGTAGTATAGATCGCAAGCAGCCCCAGCATTTT
J gene: TRBJ2-2; V gene: TRBV5-1; D gene: TRBD2; clone size: many; CDR3 protein: CASSWTSLRELFF; CDR3 DNA: TGCGCCAGCAGCTGGACTAGTCTGCGGGAGCTGTTTTTT
J gene: TRBJ1-6; V gene: TRBV2; D gene: NA; clone size: many; CDR3 protein: CASSYAGGDSPLHF; CDR3 DNA: TGTGCCAGCAGCTACGCGGGGGGAGATTCACCCCTCCACTTT
J gene: TRBJ2-5; V gene: TRBV5-4; D gene: NA; clone size: NA; CDR3 protein: CASGQGRGGEETQYF; CDR3 DNA: TGTGCCAGCGGGCAGGGTCGGGGAGGTGAAGAGACCCAGTACTTC
J gene: TRBJ2-5; V gene: TRBV18; D gene: NA; clone size: many; CDR3 protein: CASSSYGHQETQYF; CDR3 DNA: TGTGCCAGCTCGTCGTACGGTCACCAAGAGACCCAGTACTTC
J gene: TRBJ1-6; V gene: TRBV5-6; D gene: NA; clone size: NA; CDR3 protein: CASSPEILCQGNSPLHF; CDR3 DNA: TGTGCCAGCAGCCCCGAGATCCTCTGTCAAGGGAATTCACCCCTCCACTTT
J gene: TRBJ1-4; V gene: TRBV29-1; D gene: TRBD1; clone size: many; CDR3 protein: CSVRDSGGEKLFF; CDR3 DNA: TGCAGCGTTAGGGACAGCGGAGGTGAAAAACTGTTTTTT
J gene: TRBJ2-5; V gene: TRBV5-4; D gene: TRBD1; clone size: medium-sized; CDR3 protein: CASSSGQGPQETQYF; CDR3 DNA: TGTGCCAGCAGCTCCGGACAGGGGCCGCAAGAGACCCAGTACTTC
J gene: TRBJ1-2; V gene: TRBV12-3/TRBV12-4; D gene: NA; clone size: many; CDR3 protein: CASGWSLQNYGYTF; CDR3 DNA: TGTGCCAGCGGCTGGTCACTCCAAAACTATGGCTACACCTTC
J gene: TRBJ2-3; V gene: TRBV5-5; D gene: NA; clone size: NA; CDR3 protein: CASGLAVLRRQTTDTQYF; CDR3 DNA: TGTGCCAGCGGCTTGGCCGTCCTCCGGAGACAGACCACAGATACGCAGTATTTT
J gene: TRBJ1-1; V gene: TRBV3-1; D gene: NA; clone size: many; CDR3 protein: CASSQDGAAEAFF; CDR3 DNA: TGTGCCAGCAGCCAAGACGGGGCGGCTGAGGCTTTCTTT
J gene: TRBJ1-1; V gene: TRBV6-5; D gene: NA; clone size: few; CDR3 protein: CASSYSNEGNTEAFF; CDR3 DNA: TGTGCCAGCAGTTACTCGAACGAGGGGAACACTGAAGCTTTCTTT
J gene: TRBJ2-3; V gene: TRBV10-3; D gene: NA; clone size: many; CDR3 protein: CAIRDLQGTDTQYF; CDR3 DNA: TGTGCCATCAGAGATCTCCAGGGAACAGATACGCAGTATTTT
J gene: TRBJ2-2; V gene: TRBV10-3; D gene: NA; clone size: many; CDR3 protein: CAIRGAASDTGELFF; CDR3 DNA: TGTGCCATCAGGGGGGCTGCGTCCGACACCGGGGAGCTGTTTTTT
J gene: TRBJ1-3; V gene: TRBV15; D gene: NA; clone size: few; CDR3 protein: CATSRDFRYSGNTIYF; CDR3 DNA: TGTGCCACCAGCAGAGATTTTCGGTACTCTGGAAACACCATATATTTT
J gene: TRBJ1-5; V gene: TRBV7-2; D gene: NA; clone size: many; CDR3 protein: CASSLGPKGQPQHF; CDR3 DNA: TGTGCCAGCAGCTTAGGCCCCAAGGGTCAGCCCCAGCATTTT
J gene: TRBJ1-4; V gene: TRBV19; D gene: NA; clone size: NA; CDR3 protein: CGTSRTAHEKLFF; CDR3 DNA: TGTGGAACATCAAGGACTGCCCATGAAAAACTGTTTTTT
J gene: TRBJ1-2; V gene: TRBV20-1; D gene: NA; clone size: many; CDR3 protein: CSAREGLGEGYTF; CDR3 DNA: TGCAGTGCTAGAGAGGGACTGGGGGAAGGCTACACCTTC
J gene: TRBJ2-7; V gene: TRBV7-2; D gene: NA; clone size: many; CDR3 protein: CASSTYPLADPSYEQYF; CDR3 DNA: TGTGCCAGCAGCACCTACCCTCTGGCGGACCCCTCCTACGAGCAGTACTTC
J gene: TRBJ1-6; V gene: TRBV2; D gene: NA; clone size: many; CDR3 protein: CATAGNSPLHF; CDR3 DNA: TGTGCCACTGCGGGCAATTCACCCCTCCACTTT
J gene: TRBJ1-6; V gene: TRBV3-1; D gene: NA; clone size: many; CDR3 protein: CASRKPDSPLHF; CDR3 DNA: TGTGCCAGCAGGAAACCGGATTCACCCCTCCACTTT
J gene: TRBJ1-2; V gene: TRBV20-1; D gene: TRBD1; clone size: many; CDR3 protein: CSASDRGRGGYTF; CDR3 DNA: TGCAGTGCTAGCGACAGGGGGCGCGGAGGCTACACCTTC
J gene: TRBJ2-1; V gene: TRBV5-6; D gene: NA; clone size: many; CDR3 protein: CASSLAFRVANEQFF; CDR3 DNA: TGTGCCAGCAGCTTGGCTTTTAGGGTCGCCAATGAGCAGTTCTTC
J gene: TRBJ2-1; V gene: TRBV29-1; D gene: TRBD1; clone size: NA; CDR3 protein: CSATRLSGTGVNNEQFF; CDR3 DNA: TGCAGCGCTACACGCCTCTCCGGGACAGGGGTTAACAATGAGCAGTTCTTC
J gene: TRBJ1-2; V gene: TRBV6-5; D gene: NA; clone size: NA; CDR3 protein: CASSYQGWDGYTF; CDR3 DNA: TGTGCCAGCAGTTACCAGGGATGGGATGGCTACACCTTC
J gene: TRBJ2-7; V gene: TRBV5-1; D gene: TRBD1; clone size: many; CDR3 protein: CASGRVTGQGSHEQYF; CDR3 DNA: TGCGCCAGCGGAAGAGTAACGGGACAGGGGTCTCACGAGCAGTACTTC
J gene: TRBJ1-5; V gene: TRBV12-3/TRBV12-4; D gene: NA; clone size: few; CDR3 protein: CASSWTSQPQHF; CDR3 DNA: TGTGCCAGCAGTTGGACAAGCCAGCCCCAGCATTTT
J gene: TRBJ1-1; V gene: TRBV6-5; D gene: NA; clone size: NA; CDR3 protein: CASSYDRGSRTEAFF; CDR3 DNA: TGTGCCAGCAGTTACGATAGGGGATCCCGCACTGAAGCTTTCTTT
J gene: TRBJ1-2; V gene: TRBV20-1; D gene: TRBD1; clone size: many; CDR3 protein: CSASTGGESLYGYTF; CDR3 DNA: TGCAGTGCTAGCACAGGGGGCGAATCTCTCTATGGCTACACCTTC
J gene: TRBJ2-1; V gene: TRBV2; D gene: TRBD2; clone size: many; CDR3 protein: CASSASGGPFAFF; CDR3 DNA: TGTGCCAGCAGTGCTAGCGGGGGCCCCTTCGCGTTCTTC
J gene: TRBJ1-6; V gene: TRBV15; D gene: NA; clone size: NA; CDR3 protein: CATSRTVHRSYNSPLHF; CDR3 DNA: TGTGCCACCAGCAGGACAGTTCACAGATCCTATAATTCACCCCTCCACTTT
J gene: TRBJ1-1; V gene: TRBV20-1; D gene: NA; clone size: many; CDR3 protein: CSASLVSTEAFF; CDR3 DNA: TGCAGTGCTAGTTTGGTGAGCACTGAAGCTTTCTTT